This passage covers 22 T cell receptor beta chains from one sample sequenced in a study of PD-L1 blockade in urothelial cancer. Data came from immunoSEQ multiplex PCR; TCRdb stores just in-frame clones and leaves some out. The sample comprises tens of thousands of clones, around 82% of which are singletons, and roughly 3.2% rests with the top ten. Material: PBMCs, obtained around atezolizumab (anti-PD-L1) treatment. Source of these receptors: a man aged 70 or older with urothelial cancer.

V gene TRBV18 combines with J gene TRBJ1-2; 7 bases map to TRBD1. CDR1 is KGHSH and CDR2 is LQKENI in the germline V gene. The CDR3 consists of 14 residues. Trimming took 6 bases from V and 5 from J; bases not matched to a gene: 9. In DNA, the CDR3 is TGTGCCAGCTCGACCACAGGGGAAGGATATGGCTACACCTTC. This gives the protein CASSTTGEGYGYTF.

V usage is TRBV18 and J usage is TRBJ2-1; D unresolved. Trimming stripped 3 bases from V and 6 bases from J, with 9 bases between. CDR3 size: 13 residues. Germline lookup yields CDR1 KGHSH and CDR2 LQKENI. The DNA of the CDR3 is TGTGCCAGCTCACCGAATCTGGCCAATGAGCAGTTCTTC. It translates to CASSPNLANEQFF. Full variable domain (remainder filled in from reference TRBV18 and TRBJ2-1): NAGVMQNPRHLVRRRGQEARLRCSPMKGHSHVYWYRQLPEEGLKFMVYLQKENIIDESGMPKERFSAEFPKEGPSILRIQQVVRGDSAAYFCASSPNLANEQFFGPGTRLTVL.

J is TRBJ1-2 and V is TRBV15; 9 positions agree with TRBD1. Germline trimming cut 3 bases from V and 4 bases from J; bases unmatched to any gene: 3. The CDR3 sequence is 14 residues long. CDR1 is LNHNV and CDR2 is YYDKDF in the germline V gene (reference sequence). The CDR3 sequence is CATSRGDRVYGYTF. The CDR3 coding sequence is TGTGCCACCAGCAGGGGGGACAGGGTCTATGGCTACACCTTC. Drawing the rest from reference TRBV15 and TRBJ1-2, the complete variable domain is DAMVIQNPRYQVTQFGKPVTLSCSQTLNHNVMYWYQQKSSQAPKLLFHYYDKDFNNEADTPDNFQSRRPNTSFCFLDIRSPGLGDTAMYLCATSRGDRVYGYTFGSGTRLTVV.

This clone appeared once. V is TRBV4-1 and J is TRBJ2-5; TRBD2 matches 9 bases. The V and J ends lost 1 base and 1 base, in that order; junction bases with no gene match: 1. Germline CDR1 MGHRA, CDR2 YSYEKL. The CDR3 runs to 15 residues. The DNA for the CDR3 is TGCGCCAGCAGCCAAGCTAGCGGGGCCCAAGAGACCCAGTACTTC. Its protein is CASSQASGAQETQYF.

The chain is built from TRBV18 and TRBJ1-1; D not resolved. Germline lookup yields CDR1 KGHSH and CDR2 LQKENI. Deletions cut 8 bases from V and 1 base from J, with 14 bases between. This CDR3 contains 14 residues. The CDR3 DNA follows: TGTGCCAGCAACGAGAAGGGAGGGAACACTGAAGCTTTCTTT. It specifies CASNEKGGNTEAFF.

CDR3 nucleotides: TGTGCCAGCAGTTACTCGAAGCGGATCGTCTATGGCTACACCTTC. It codes for CASSYSKRIVYGYTF. The J gene is TRBJ1-2, the V gene TRBV6-5, with D unresolved. Per the germline V gene, CDR1 is MNHEY and CDR2 is SVGAGI. Trimming pared 0 bases from V and 4 bases from J, leaving 12 bases between. This CDR3 spans 15 amino acids.

This chain uses TRBV21-1 with TRBJ1-2; the table's D call of TRBD1 was not tested on the DNA. TRBV21-1 is assigned pseudogene status. This CDR3 has 15 residues. CDR3: CASSKMTGRDYGYTF. CDR3 nucleotides: TGTGCCAGCAGCAAAATGACAGGGAGAGACTATGGCTACACCTTC.

The chain employs TRBV7-6 and TRBJ2-7; 10 nucleotides line up with TRBD1. J was trimmed by 5 bases and V by 5 bases; bases with no gene match: 3. This CDR3 contains 13 residues. The V gene's germline CDR1 is SGHVS and CDR2 FNYEAQ. The CDR3 is CASSPGQGNEQYF. Written as DNA, the CDR3 is TGTGCCAGCAGCCCGGGACAGGGGAACGAGCAGTACTTC.

The table lists this clone with a count of one. V usage is TRBV11-2 and J usage is TRBJ2-7, with 10 bases aligning to TRBD2. J was trimmed by 4 bases and V by 6 bases; bases with no gene match: 6. Germline assignment: CDR1 SGHAT and CDR2 FQNNGV. The CDR3 length is 14 residues. This chain's CDR3 is CASRQREGPYEQYF. CDR3 DNA sequence: TGTGCCAGCAGGCAGCGGGAGGGCCCGTACGAGCAGTACTTC.

This clone was seen a few times. The chain recombines TRBV7-2 with TRBJ1-5; D call uncertain. Between the trimmed V and J ends, which lost 5 bases and 4 bases, there was a span of 9 bases. Germline CDR1 is SGHTA and CDR2 is FQGNSA. CDR3 size: 13 residues. CDR3 in amino acids: CASSPRSNQPQHF. In DNA, the CDR3 is TGTGCCAGCAGCCCCCGTTCTAATCAGCCCCAGCATTTT.

In regard to this clone: The sample holds other DNA sequences that translate to the same CDR3. The J gene is TRBJ2-2, the V gene TRBV11-1; 10 bases are shared with TRBD1. V was clipped by 9 bases and J by 7 bases; unmatched bases: 11. Germline V CDR1 and CDR2: SGHAT, FQDESV (reference sequence). The CDR3 is made up of 15 amino acids. Here the CDR3 reads CASSEGQGRGGELFF. The CDR3 nucleotides are TGTGCCAGTAGCGAGGGACAGGGGCGAGGCGGGGAGCTGTTTTTT.

The chain carries TRBV7-2 and TRBJ1-5; D is perhaps TRBD1 (6 bases). The length of the CDR3 is 15 residues. CDR1 is SGHTA and CDR2 is FQGNSA in the germline V gene. The germline V and J ends were trimmed by 7 bases and 2 bases, with 15 bases remaining between them. In DNA, the CDR3 is TGTGCCAGCACCCCTCTGGGGGCTGGCAATCAGCCCCAGCATTTT. Residues: CASTPLGAGNQPQHF.

The chain carries TRBV21-1 and TRBJ2-6; the D call TRBD1 from the table was never checked on the DNA. TRBV21-1 represents a pseudogene. This CDR3 region has 18 residues. CDR3 residues: CASSGGQGEWSGANVLTF. In nucleotides, the CDR3 is TGTGCCAGCAGCGGGGGACAGGGAGAATGGTCTGGGGCCAACGTCCTGACTTTC.

The V gene is TRBV18, the J gene TRBJ1-1; weak D call: TRBD1 (5 bases). Germline CDR1 is KGHSH and CDR2 is LQKENI. The CDR3 is 14 residues long. The V and J ends lost 4 bases and 7 bases respectively, with 16 bases between them. CDR3 DNA sequence: TGTGCCAGCTCACGCGCGGGGCAGGAGGTTGAAGCTTTCTTT. Protein: CASSRAGQEVEAFF.

This chain links TRBV11-3 with TRBJ2-7; 8 bases agree with TRBD1. This CDR3 spans 13 amino acids. Germline V gene lookup returns CDR1 SGHNT and CDR2 YENEEA. V gave up 5 bases and J gave up 3 bases; unmatched junction bases: 3. The CDR3: CASSRQGNYEQYF. CDR3 DNA: TGTGCCAGCAGCCGACAGGGGAACTACGAGCAGTACTTC.

The rearrangement joins TRBV9 to TRBJ2-1; 9 bases map to TRBD2. J gave up 8 bases and V 1 base, and 4 bases lay outside the gene matches. Germline values: CDR1 SGDLS, CDR2 YYNGEE. The CDR3 runs to 14 residues. Here the CDR3 reads CASSVRGGADEQFF. CDR3 in DNA: TGTGCCAGCAGCGTACGCGGGGGGGCCGATGAGCAGTTCTTC.

The gene calls are TRBV2 and TRBJ2-7, with TRBD1 matching 8 bases. V gave up 4 bases and J gave up 0 bases; unmatched junction bases: 8. Germline V gene lookup returns CDR1 SNHLY and CDR2 FYNNEI. The CDR3 has 16 amino acids. CDR3 residues: CASSGDRGLSSYEQYF. The CDR3 bases are TGTGCCAGCAGTGGAGACAGGGGCCTAAGCTCCTACGAGCAGTACTTC.

The rearrangement uses TRBV25-1 and TRBJ1-1; D remains ambiguous. Germline lookup yields CDR1 MGHDK and CDR2 SYGVNS. CDR3 length: 11 residues. Trimming pared 7 bases from V and 4 bases from J, leaving 7 bases between. CDR3 nucleotide sequence: TGTGCCAGCACACAGACCACTGAAGCTTTCTTT. This encodes CASTQTTEAFF.

The chain uses TRBV2 and TRBJ2-7; TRBD1 matches at 8 bases. Germline loops: CDR1 SNHLY, CDR2 FYNNEI. The CDR3 runs 13 residues. The V gene end was trimmed by 7 bases and the J gene end by 6 bases; junction bases not matched to a gene: 8. DNA of the CDR3: TGTGCCAGCATAGGACAGGGAGAGGCCGAGCAGTACTTC. Translated, it gives CASIGQGEAEQYF.

V gene TRBV18 combines with J gene TRBJ2-3, with TRBD1 matching over 10 bases. J was trimmed by 11 bases and V by 8 bases; bases with no gene match: 22. This CDR3 is built from 17 residues. The germline V gene encodes CDR1 KGHSH and CDR2 LQKENI. CDR3 DNA: TGTGCCAGCCGCCGTTCCCCGGGACAGGGGTCCTTGGGCGGGCAGTATTTT. Its protein product is CASRRSPGQGSLGGQYF.

The CDR3 DNA is TGTGCCACCAGCATCCTTAGCGGGAGCAGCATCTTGTACAATGAGCAGTTCTTC. Protein: CATSILSGSSILYNEQFF. This chain uses TRBV15 with TRBJ2-1; 9 nucleotides line up with TRBD2. Germline lookup yields CDR1 LNHNV and CDR2 YYDKDF (reference sequence). J lost 4 bases, V lost 4 bases, and 14 bases had no gene match. The CDR3 totals 18 residues.

This sequence joins TRBV28 and TRBJ2-1; D remains ambiguous. V lost 7 bases and J 6 bases, leaving 13 bases between the germline ends. There are 13 residues in the CDR3. Germline V CDR1 and CDR2: MDHEN, SYDVKM. As DNA, the CDR3 is TGTGCCAGCACAGAGCGAGTTATCAATGAGCAGTTCTTC. Translated: CASTERVINEQFF.